The entry below gives a single T cell receptor beta chain sequence along with its context. Patients at the Seattle site were enrolled during active infection and followed longitudinally. The CDR3 is made up of 15 amino acids. The germline V and J ends were trimmed by 6 bases and 0 bases, with 12 bases remaining between them. In germline, CDR1 is SNHLY, CDR2 FYNNEI. This sample was included in a study of blood T cell repertoires in COVID-19. Study background: The origin of the acute and convalescent COVID-19 samples was the United States, Italy and Spain. T cells, B-cell-depleted T cells, or PBMCs supplied cDNA or gDNA.

In the original workflow: Amplification of reference gene primers was used by the study to estimate nucleated cell counts. The assay was immunoSEQ multiplex PCR, and TCRdb's table has in-frame clones only and misses some. The DNA was the basis for D and trimming; V, J and clone size are from that table. Here the sample spans 400,000 to 450,000 clones, approximately 90% being singletons. The clonotype comes from a man younger than 35 with COVID-19, enrolled during active disease. The V gene is TRBV2, the J gene TRBJ2-1; TRBD2 is a possible D gene (6 bases). Sequencing was performed on peripheral blood. CDR3 in DNA: TGTGCCAGCAGGCCCCGGGAGTTCTCCTACAATGAGCAGTTCTTC. Protein: CASRPREFSYNEQFF.